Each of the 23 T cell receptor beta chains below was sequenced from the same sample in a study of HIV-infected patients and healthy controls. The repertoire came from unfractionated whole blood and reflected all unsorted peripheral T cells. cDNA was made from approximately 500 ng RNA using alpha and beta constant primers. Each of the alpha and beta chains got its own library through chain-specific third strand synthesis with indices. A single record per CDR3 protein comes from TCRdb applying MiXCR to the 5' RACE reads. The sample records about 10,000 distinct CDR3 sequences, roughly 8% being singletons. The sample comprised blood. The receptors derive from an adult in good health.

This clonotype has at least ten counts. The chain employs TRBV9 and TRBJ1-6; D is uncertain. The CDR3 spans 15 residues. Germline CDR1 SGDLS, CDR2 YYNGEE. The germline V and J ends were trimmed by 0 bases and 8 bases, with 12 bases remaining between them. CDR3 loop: CASSVGGIADSPLHF. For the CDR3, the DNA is TGTGCCAGCAGCGTAGGAGGCATAGCAGATTCACCCCTCCACTTT.

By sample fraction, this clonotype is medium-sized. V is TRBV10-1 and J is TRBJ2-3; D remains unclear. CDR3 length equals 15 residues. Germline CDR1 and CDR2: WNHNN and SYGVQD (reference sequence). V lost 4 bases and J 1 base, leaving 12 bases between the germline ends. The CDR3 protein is CASSARVGGTDTQYF. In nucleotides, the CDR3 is TGCGCCAGCAGTGCCCGGGTTGGGGGCACAGATACGCAGTATTTT.

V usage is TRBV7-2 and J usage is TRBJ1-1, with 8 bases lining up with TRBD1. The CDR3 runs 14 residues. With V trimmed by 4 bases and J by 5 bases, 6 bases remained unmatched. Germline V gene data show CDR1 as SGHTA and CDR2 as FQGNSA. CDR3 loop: CASSSKTGVTEAFF. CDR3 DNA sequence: TGTGCCAGCAGCTCGAAGACAGGGGTAACTGAAGCTTTCTTT.

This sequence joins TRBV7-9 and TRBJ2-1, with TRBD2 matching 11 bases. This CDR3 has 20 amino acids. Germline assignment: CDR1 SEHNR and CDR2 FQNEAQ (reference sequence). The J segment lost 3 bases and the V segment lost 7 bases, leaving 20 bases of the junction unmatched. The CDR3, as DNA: TGTGCCAGCACGAAGTCGAGGGGACTAGCGGTTGAGAGGAGCTACAATGAGCAGTTCTTC. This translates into CASTKSRGLAVERSYNEQFF.

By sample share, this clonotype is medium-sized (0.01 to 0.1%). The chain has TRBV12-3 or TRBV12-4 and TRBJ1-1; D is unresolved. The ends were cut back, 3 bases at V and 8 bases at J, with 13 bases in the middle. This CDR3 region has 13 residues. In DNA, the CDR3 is TGTGCCAGCAGTTTTAGGGTGCCCGGCGAAGCTTTCTTT. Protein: CASSFRVPGEAFF.

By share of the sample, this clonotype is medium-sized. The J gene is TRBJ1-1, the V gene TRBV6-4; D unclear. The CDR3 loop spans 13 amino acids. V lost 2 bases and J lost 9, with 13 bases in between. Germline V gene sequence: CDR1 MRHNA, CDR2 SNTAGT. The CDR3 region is CASSDGRYSQAFF. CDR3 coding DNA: TGTGCCAGCAGTGACGGCCGTTACTCTCAAGCTTTCTTT.

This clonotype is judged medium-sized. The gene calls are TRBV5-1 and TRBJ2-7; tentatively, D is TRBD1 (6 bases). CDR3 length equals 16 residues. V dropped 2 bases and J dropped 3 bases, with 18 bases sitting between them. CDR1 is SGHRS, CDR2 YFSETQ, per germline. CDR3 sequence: CASSFSERTDFYEQYF. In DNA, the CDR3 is TGCGCCAGCAGCTTTTCGGAAAGGACAGATTTCTACGAGCAGTACTTC.

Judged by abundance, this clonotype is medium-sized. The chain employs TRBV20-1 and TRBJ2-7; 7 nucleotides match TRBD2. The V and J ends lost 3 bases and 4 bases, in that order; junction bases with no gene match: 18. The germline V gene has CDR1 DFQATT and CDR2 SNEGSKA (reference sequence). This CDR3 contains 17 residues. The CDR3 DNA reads TGCAGTGCTAGTGGGGCGGGAGCAAGCGGAAGTCCGTACGAGCAGTACTTC. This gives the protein CSASGAGASGSPYEQYF.

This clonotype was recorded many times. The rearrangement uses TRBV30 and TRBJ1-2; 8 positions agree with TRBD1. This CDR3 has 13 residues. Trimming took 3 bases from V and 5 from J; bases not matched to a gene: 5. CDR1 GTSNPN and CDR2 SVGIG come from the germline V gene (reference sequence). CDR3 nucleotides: TGTGCCTGGAGGACAGGGGAGATATATGGCTACACCTTC. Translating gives CAWRTGEIYGYTF.

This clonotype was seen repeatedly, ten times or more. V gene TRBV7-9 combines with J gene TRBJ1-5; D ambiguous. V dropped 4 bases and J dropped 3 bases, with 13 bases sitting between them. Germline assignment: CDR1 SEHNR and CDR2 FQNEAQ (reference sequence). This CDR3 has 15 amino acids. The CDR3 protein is CASSSDLNPNQPQHF. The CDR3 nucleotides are TGTGCCAGCAGCTCCGACCTGAACCCCAATCAGCCCCAGCATTTT.

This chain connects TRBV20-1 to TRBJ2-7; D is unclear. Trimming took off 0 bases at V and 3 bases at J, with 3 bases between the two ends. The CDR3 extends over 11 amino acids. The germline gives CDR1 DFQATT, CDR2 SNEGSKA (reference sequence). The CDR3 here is CSARDNYEQYF. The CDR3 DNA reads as TGCAGTGCTAGAGATAACTACGAGCAGTACTTC.

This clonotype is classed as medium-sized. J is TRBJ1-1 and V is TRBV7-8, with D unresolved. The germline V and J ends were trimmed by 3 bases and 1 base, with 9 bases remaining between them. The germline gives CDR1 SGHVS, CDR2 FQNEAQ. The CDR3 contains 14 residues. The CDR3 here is CASSLVAQNTEAFF. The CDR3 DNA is TGTGCCAGCAGCTTGGTGGCACAGAACACTGAAGCTTTCTTT.

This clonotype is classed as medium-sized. CDR3 DNA: TGCGCCAGCAGCTTGGCCGCCAACACTGAAGCTTTCTTT. Translated: CASSLAANTEAFF. The V and J genes are TRBV5-1 and TRBJ1-1; D is ambiguous. The germline V gene has CDR1 SGHRS and CDR2 YFSETQ. V was pared by 0 bases and J by 2 bases, with 5 bases between. CDR3 length: 13 residues.

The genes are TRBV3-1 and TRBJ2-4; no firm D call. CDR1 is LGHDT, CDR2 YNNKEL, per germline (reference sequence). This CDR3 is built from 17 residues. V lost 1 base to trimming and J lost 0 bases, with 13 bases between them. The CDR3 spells CASSQVDTTIAKNIQYF. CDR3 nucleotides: TGTGCCAGCAGCCAAGTCGACACAACAATAGCCAAAAACATTCAGTACTTC.

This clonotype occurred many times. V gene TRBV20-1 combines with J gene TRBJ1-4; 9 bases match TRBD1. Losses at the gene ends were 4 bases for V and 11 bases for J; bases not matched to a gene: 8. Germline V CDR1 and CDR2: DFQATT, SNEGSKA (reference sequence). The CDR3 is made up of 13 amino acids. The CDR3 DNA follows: TGCAGTGCTAAGGGACAGGGTTTGGGGAAACTGTTTTTT. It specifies CSAKGQGLGKLFF.

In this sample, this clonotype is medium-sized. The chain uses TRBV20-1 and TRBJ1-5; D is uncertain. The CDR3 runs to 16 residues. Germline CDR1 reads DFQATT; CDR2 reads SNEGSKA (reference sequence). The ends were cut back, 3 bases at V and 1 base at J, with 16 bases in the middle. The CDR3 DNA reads TGCAGTGCTAGGGCGGGTTCGAGTATAAGCAATCAGCCCCAGCATTTT. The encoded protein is CSARAGSSISNQPQHF.

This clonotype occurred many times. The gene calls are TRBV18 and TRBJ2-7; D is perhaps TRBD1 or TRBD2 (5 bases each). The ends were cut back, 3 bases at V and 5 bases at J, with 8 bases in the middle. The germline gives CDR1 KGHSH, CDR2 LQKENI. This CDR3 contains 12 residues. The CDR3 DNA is TGTGCCAGCTCACCGGGGGACCACGAGCAGTACTTC. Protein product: CASSPGDHEQYF.

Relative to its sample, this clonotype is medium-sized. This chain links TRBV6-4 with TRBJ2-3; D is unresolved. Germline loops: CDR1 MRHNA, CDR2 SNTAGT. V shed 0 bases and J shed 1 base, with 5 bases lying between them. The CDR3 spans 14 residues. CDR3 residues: CASSDSIGTDTQYF. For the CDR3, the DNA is TGTGCCAGCAGTGACTCGATCGGCACAGATACGCAGTATTTT.

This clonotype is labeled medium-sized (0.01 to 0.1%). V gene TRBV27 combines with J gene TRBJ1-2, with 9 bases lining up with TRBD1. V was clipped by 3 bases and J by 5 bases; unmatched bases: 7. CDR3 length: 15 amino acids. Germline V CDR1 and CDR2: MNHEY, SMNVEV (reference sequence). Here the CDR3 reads CASSFSGQGRYGYTF. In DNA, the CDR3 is TGTGCCAGCAGTTTCTCCGGACAGGGGAGGTATGGCTACACCTTC.

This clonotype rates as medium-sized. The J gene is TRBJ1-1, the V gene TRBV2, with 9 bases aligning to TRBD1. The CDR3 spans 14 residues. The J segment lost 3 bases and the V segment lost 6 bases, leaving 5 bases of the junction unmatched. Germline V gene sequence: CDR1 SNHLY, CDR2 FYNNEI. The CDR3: CASSPQGADTEAFF. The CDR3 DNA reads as TGTGCCAGCAGCCCACAGGGGGCTGACACTGAAGCTTTCTTT.

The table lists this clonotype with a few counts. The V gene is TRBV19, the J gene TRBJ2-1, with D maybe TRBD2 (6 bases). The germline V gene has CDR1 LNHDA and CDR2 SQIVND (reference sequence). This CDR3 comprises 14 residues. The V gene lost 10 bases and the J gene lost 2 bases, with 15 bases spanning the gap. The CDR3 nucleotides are TGTGCCACCCGGGGGAGAGAAACCTACAATGAGCAGTTCTTC. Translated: CATRGRETYNEQFF.

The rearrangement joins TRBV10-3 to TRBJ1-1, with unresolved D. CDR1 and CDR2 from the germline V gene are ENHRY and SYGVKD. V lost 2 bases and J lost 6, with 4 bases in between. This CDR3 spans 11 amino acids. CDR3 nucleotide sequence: TGTGCCATCAGTGAGGTATCTGAAGCTTTCTTT. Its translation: CAISEVSEAFF.

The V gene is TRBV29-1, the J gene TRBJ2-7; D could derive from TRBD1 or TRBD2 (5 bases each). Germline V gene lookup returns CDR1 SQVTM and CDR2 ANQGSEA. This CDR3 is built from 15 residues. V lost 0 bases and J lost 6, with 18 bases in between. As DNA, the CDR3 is TGCAGCGTTGAAGAAGGAAGGGGACGCTCATCCGAGCAGTACTTC. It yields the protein CSVEEGRGRSSEQYF.